This entry is about one T cell receptor (beta chain). The sample comes from a study of blood T cell repertoires in COVID-19. The assay was immunoSEQ multiplex PCR, and TCRdb's table has in-frame clones only and misses some. The sample has around 100,000 clones, just under 85% seen once. The germline V gene encodes CDR1 SQVTM and CDR2 ANQGSEA. The junction had 8 bases not matched to a gene; V was cut back by 7 bases and J by 5 bases. This CDR3 spans 15 amino acids. Sequenced material: peripheral blood. The rearrangement links TRBV29-1 to TRBJ2-2; the match to TRBD2 covers 12 bases. This receptor was obtained from a man aged 35-49 years with active or convalescent COVID-19. In DNA, the CDR3 is TGCAGCGCGCCCCTAGCGGGGGGGCGGACCGGGGAGCTGTTTTTT. It is translated as CSAPLAGGRTGELFF.